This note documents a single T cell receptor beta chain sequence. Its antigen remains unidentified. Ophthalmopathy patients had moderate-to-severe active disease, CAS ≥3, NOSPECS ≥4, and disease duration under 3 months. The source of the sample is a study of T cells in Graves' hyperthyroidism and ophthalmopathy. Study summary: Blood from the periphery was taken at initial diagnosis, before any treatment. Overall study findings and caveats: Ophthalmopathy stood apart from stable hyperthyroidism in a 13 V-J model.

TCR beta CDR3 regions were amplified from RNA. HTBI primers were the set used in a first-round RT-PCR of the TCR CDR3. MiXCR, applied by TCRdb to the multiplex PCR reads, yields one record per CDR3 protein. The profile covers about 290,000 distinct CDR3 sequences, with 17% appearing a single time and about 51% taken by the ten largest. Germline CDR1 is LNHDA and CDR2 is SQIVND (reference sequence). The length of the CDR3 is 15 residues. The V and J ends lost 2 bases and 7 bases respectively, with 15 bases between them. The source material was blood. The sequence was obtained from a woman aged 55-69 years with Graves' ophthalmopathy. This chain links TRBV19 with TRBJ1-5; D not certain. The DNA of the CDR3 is TGTGCCAGTAGTATAAATCGGCCGGCGGGACAGCCCCAGCATTTT. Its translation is CASSINRPAGQPQHF.